This passage covers 8 T cell receptor beta chains from one sample sequenced in a study of identical twins. A single record per CDR3 protein comes from TCRdb applying MiXCR to the 5' RACE reads. The table records under 400,000 distinct CDR3 sequences, roughly 9% of them present only once. Sequencing was carried out using naive T cells sorted from blood. The origin of the receptors is a woman aged 50 to 60 in good health.

This chain uses TRBV4-1 with TRBJ1-5; D unclear. Between the trimmed V and J ends, which lost 0 bases and 4 bases, there was a span of 13 bases. The CDR3 spans 16 residues. Germline CDR1 reads MGHRA; CDR2 reads YSYEKL. The CDR3 DNA is TGCGCCAGCAGCCAAGATTACGGACCGACAAATCAGCCCCAGCATTTT. Amino acids: CASSQDYGPTNQPQHF.

The chain is built from TRBV18 and TRBJ2-7, with TRBD2 identical over 11 bases. The CDR3 spans 15 residues. Germline-derived CDR1 and CDR2 are KGHSH and LQKENI. Trimming removed 4 bases from V and 2 bases from J; junction bases left unmatched: 4. The CDR3 nucleotides are TGTGCCAGCTCACATGAACTAGCGGGAGCCTACGAGCAGTACGTC. Residues: CASSHELAGAYEQYV.

In its sample, this clonotype was seen many times. The CDR3 spells CASSSGVYSYEQYF. CDR3 sequence (DNA): TGTGCCAGCAGCTCCGGGGTTTACTCCTACGAGCAGTACTTC. The chain links TRBV7-9 to TRBJ2-7; a possible D gene is TRBD2 (5 bases). From germline, CDR1 is SEHNR and CDR2 FQNEAQ (reference sequence). The CDR3 spans 14 residues. Trimming took off 4 bases at V and 0 bases at J, with 10 bases between the two ends.

This clonotype came up many times. The V and J genes are TRBV20-1 and TRBJ2-1, with 8 bases identical to TRBD1. V lost 6 bases, J lost 6 bases, and 4 bases stayed unmatched. The CDR3 consists of 12 residues. Germline V lookup: CDR1 DFQATT, CDR2 SNEGSKA (reference sequence). CDR3 sequence: CSAEQGGNEQFF. The CDR3 region has the DNA TGCAGTGCGGAACAGGGGGGCAATGAGCAGTTCTTC.

The V call is TRBV7-9, the J call TRBJ1-5; no clear D. This CDR3 region has 14 residues. Germline lookup yields CDR1 SEHNR and CDR2 FQNEAQ (reference sequence). The ends were cut back, 5 bases at V and 5 bases at J, with 13 bases in the middle. Written as DNA, the CDR3 is TGTGCCAGCAGCCCAACGGGTAATGATCAGCCCCAGCATTTT. Translating gives CASSPTGNDQPQHF.

A word on this clonotype: A much larger clone lies one base from this, so it may be a read error. The V call is TRBV5-1, the J call TRBJ2-7; the D gene is possibly TRBD2 (5 bases). This CDR3 region has 14 residues. Germline V gives CDR1 SGHRS, CDR2 YFSETQ. Trimming took off 0 bases at V and 6 bases at J, with 13 bases between the two ends. CDR3 nucleotides: TGCGCCAGCAGCTTGGAGGCGGACTTAACCGAGCAGTACGTC. Translation: CASSLEADLTEQYV.

Ten or more counts support this clonotype. V and J are TRBV5-1 and TRBJ2-5; 9 bases match TRBD1. The CDR3 covers 15 residues. Per the germline V gene, CDR1 is SGHRS and CDR2 is YFSETQ. V shed 3 bases and J 2 bases; nucleotides not matched to a gene: 5. The CDR3: CASSSQGQGQETQYF. CDR3 DNA: TGCGCCAGCAGCTCCCAGGGACAGGGTCAAGAGACCCAGTACTTC.

This clonotype showed up many times. The rearrangement joins TRBV20-1 to TRBJ2-1; 7 positions agree with TRBD2. CDR1 DFQATT and CDR2 SNEGSKA come from the germline V gene (reference sequence). CDR3 length: 14 amino acids. Unmatched junction bases numbered 9, after V lost 2 bases and J lost 8 bases. CDR3 sequence reads: CSARSGREIYEQFF. In DNA form, the CDR3 reads TGCAGTGCTAGATCGGGGCGGGAGATCTATGAGCAGTTCTTC.